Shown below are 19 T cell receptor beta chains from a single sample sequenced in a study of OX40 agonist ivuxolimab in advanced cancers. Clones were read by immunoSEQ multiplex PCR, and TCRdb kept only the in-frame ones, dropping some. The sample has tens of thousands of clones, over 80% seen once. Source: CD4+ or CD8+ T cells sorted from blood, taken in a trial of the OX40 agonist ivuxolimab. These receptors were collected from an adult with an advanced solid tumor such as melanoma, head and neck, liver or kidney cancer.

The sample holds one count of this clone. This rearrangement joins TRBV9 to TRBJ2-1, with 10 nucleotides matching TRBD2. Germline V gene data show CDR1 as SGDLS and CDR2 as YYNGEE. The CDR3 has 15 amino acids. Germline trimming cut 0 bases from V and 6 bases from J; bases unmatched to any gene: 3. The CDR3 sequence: CASSVASGRVNEQFF. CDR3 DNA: TGTGCCAGCAGCGTAGCAAGCGGGAGGGTCAATGAGCAGTTCTTC.

The CDR3 is CASSLDRLGGNTIYF. CDR3 bases: TGTGCCAGCAGTTTAGATCGGTTAGGTGGAAACACCATATATTTT. The V call is TRBV28, the J call TRBJ1-3; no clear D gene. CDR3 length: 15 amino acids. Trimming left V 2 bases short and J 3 bases short, with 11 bases between. CDR1 is MDHEN and CDR2 is SYDVKM in the germline V gene.

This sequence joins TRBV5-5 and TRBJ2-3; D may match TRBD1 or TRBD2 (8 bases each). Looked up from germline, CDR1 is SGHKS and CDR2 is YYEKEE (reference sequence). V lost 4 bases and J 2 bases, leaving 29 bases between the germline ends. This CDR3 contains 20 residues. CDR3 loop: CASSPEDREGRGGSTDTQYF. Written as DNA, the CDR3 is TGTGCCAGCAGCCCCGAGGACAGGGAAGGACGGGGGGGATCCACAGATACGCAGTATTTT.

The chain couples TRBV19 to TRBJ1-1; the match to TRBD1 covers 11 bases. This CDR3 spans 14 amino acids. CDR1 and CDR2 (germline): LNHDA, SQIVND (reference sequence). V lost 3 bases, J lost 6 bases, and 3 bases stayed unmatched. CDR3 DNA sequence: TGTGCCAGTAGTATTGGACAGGGGGCCGCTGAAGCTTTCTTT. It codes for CASSIGQGAAEAFF. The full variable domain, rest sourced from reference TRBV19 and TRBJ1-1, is DGGITQSPKYLFRKEGQNVTLSCEQNLNHDAMYWYRQDPGQGLRLIYYSQIVNDFQKGDIAEGYSVSREKKESFPLTVTSAQKNPTAFYLCASSIGQGAAEAFFGQGTRLTVV.

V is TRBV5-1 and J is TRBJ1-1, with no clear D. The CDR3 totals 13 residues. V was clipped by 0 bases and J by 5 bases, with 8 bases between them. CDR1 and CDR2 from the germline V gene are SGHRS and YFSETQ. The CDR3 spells CASSLVVGTEAFF. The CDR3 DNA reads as TGCGCCAGCAGCTTGGTTGTTGGGACTGAAGCTTTCTTT. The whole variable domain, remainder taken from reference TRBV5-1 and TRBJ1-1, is KAGVTQTPRYLIKTRGQQVTLSCSPISGHRSVSWYQQTPGQGLQFLFEYFSETQRNKGNFPGRFSGRQFSNSRSEMNVSTLELGDSALYLCASSLVVGTEAFFGQGTRLTVV.

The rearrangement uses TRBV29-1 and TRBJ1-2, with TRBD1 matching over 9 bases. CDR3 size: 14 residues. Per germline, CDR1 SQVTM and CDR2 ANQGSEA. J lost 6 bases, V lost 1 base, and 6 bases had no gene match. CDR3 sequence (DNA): TGCAGCGTTGAAGGTCGACAGGGGGTCGATGGCTACACCTTC. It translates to CSVEGRQGVDGYTF.

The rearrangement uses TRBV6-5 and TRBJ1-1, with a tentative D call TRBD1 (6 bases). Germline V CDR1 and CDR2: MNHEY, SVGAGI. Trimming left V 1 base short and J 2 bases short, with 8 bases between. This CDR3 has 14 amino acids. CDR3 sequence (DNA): TGTGCCAGCAGTTACTGGACAGACAACACTGAAGCTTTCTTT. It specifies CASSYWTDNTEAFF.

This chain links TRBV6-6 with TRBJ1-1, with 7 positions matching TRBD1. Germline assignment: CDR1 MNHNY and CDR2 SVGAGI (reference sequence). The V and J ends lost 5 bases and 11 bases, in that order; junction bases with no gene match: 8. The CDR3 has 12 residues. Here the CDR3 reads CASSTTGAGAFF. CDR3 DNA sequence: TGTGCCAGCAGTACCACAGGGGCCGGGGCTTTCTTT.

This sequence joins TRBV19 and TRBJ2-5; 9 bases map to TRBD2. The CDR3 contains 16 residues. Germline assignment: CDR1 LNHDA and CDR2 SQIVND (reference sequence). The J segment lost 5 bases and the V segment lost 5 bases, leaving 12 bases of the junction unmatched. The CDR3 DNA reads TGTGCCAGTAGTCCCGGACTAGCGCCCCGAGCGGAGACCCAGTACTTC. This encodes CASSPGLAPRAETQYF.

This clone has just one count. In nucleotides, the CDR3 is TGTGCCAGTAGCCAATCCCGGACAGGAGTTAGCAATCAGCCCCAGCATTTT. It specifies CASSQSRTGVSNQPQHF. This rearrangement joins TRBV19 to TRBJ1-5; 7 positions match TRBD1. V was clipped by 6 bases and J by 0 bases; unmatched bases: 11. Germline loops: CDR1 LNHDA, CDR2 SQIVND (reference sequence). The CDR3 spans 17 residues.

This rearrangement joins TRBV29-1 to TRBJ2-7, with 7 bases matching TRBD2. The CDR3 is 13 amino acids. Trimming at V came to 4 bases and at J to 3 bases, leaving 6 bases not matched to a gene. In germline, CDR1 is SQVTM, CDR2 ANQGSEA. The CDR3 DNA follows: TGCAGCGTTGGGCGGGAGAGGTTCTACGAGCAGTACTTC. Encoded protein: CSVGRERFYEQYF.

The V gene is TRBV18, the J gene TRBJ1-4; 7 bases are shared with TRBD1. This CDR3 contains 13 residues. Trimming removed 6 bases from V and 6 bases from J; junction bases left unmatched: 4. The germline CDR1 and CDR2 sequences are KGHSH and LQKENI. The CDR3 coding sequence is TGTGCCAGCTCCTTCGGACAGGATGAAAAACTGTTTTTT. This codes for CASSFGQDEKLFF.

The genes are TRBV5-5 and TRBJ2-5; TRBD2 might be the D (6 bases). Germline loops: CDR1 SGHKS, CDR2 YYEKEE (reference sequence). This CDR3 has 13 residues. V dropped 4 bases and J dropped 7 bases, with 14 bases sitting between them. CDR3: CASSGRGDGTQYF. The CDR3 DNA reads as TGTGCCAGCAGCGGGCGCGGGGACGGGACCCAGTACTTC.

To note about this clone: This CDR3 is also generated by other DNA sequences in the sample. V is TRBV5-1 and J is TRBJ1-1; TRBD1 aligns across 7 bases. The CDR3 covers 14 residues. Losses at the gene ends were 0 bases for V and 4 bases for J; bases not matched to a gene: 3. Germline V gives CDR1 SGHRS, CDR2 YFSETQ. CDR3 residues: CASSLGGGRTEAFF. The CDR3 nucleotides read TGCGCCAGCAGCTTGGGAGGGGGCCGCACTGAAGCTTTCTTT.

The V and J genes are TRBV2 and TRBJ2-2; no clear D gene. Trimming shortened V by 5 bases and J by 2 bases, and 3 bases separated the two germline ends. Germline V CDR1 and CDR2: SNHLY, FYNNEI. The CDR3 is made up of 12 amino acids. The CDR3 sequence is CASSRNTGELFF. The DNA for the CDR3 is TGTGCCAGCAGTCGTAACACCGGGGAGCTGTTTTTT. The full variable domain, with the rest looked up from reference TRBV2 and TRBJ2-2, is EPEVTQTPSHQVTQMGQEVILRCVPISNHLYFYWYRQILGQKVEFLVSFYNNEISEKSEIFDDQFSVERPDGSNFTLKIRSTKLEDSAMYFCASSRNTGELFFGEGSRLTVL.

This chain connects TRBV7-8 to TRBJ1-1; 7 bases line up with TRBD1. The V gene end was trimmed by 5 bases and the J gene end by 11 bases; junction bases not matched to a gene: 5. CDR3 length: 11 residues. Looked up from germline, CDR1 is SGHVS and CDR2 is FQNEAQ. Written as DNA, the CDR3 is TGTGCCAGCAGCAACACAGGGGACGCTTTCTTT. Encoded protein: CASSNTGDAFF. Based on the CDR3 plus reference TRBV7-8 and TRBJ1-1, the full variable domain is GAGVSQSPRYKVAKRGQDVALRCDPISGHVSLFWYQQALGQGPEFLTYFQNEAQLDKSGLPSDRFFAERPEGSVSTLKIQRTQQEDSAVYLCASSNTGDAFFGQGTRLTVV.

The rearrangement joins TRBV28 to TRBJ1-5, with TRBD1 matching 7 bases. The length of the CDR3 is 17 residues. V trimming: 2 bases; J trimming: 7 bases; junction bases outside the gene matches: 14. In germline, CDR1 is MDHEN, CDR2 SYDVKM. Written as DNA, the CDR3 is TGTGCCAGCAGTTTAAGGGGCCAGGGGGTACGGGGGCAGCCCCAGCATTTT. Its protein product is CASSLRGQGVRGQPQHF.

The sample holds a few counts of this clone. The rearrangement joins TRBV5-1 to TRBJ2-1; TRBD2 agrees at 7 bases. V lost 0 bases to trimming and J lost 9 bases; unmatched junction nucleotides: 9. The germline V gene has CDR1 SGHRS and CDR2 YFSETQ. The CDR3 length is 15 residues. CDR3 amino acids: CASSLARGSPSEQFF. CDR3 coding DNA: TGCGCCAGCAGCTTGGCTCGCGGGAGCCCGTCTGAGCAGTTCTTC.

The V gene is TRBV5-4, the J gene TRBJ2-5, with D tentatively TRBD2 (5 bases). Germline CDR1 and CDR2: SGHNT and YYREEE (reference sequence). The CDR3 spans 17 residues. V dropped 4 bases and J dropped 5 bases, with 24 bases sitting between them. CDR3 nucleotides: TGTGCCAGCAGCAGCGGCGGACGGGCACTACTAGGGGAGACCCAGTACTTC. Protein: CASSSGGRALLGETQYF. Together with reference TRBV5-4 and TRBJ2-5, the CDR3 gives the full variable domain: ETGVTQSPTHLIKTRGQQVTLRCSSQSGHNTVSWYQQALGQGPQFIFQYYREEENGRGNFPPRFSGLQFPNYSSELNVNALELDDSALYLCASSSGGRALLGETQYFGPGTRLLVL.